The 3 T cell receptor beta chains in this list originate from one sample, sequenced in a study of response to subunit inactivated influenza vaccine. Each CDR3 protein is one row after TCRdb ran MiXCR on the RT-PCR reads. The table shows approximately 680,000 distinct CDR3 sequences, with 15% to 18% occurring only once. The source was PBMCs from blood, collected about 13 days after vaccination. These receptor sequences come from a man aged 50 or older who received an inactivated influenza vaccine.

This chain joins TRBV7-9 and TRBJ1-3; 8 bases are shared with TRBD1. Germline assignment: CDR1 SEHNR and CDR2 FQNEAQ (reference sequence). The CDR3 covers 15 residues. J lost 3 bases, V lost 6 bases, and 7 bases had no gene match. This CDR3 is CASSLQGANGNTIYF. The CDR3 DNA reads TGTGCCAGCAGTCTGCAGGGGGCTAATGGAAACACCATATATTTT.

This sequence joins TRBV29-1 and TRBJ2-1, with 7 bases matching TRBD1. Germline assignment: CDR1 SQVTM and CDR2 ANQGSEA. V was pared by 5 bases and J by 4 bases, with 8 bases of the junction left unmatched. The CDR3 has 14 amino acids. The DNA for the CDR3 is TGCAGCGTTTGGGGGCCAGGGGGATACAATGAGCAGTTCTTC. It encodes CSVWGPGGYNEQFF.

This chain joins TRBV4-3 and TRBJ2-5; the D is unclear. The CDR3 loop spans 14 amino acids. V dropped 0 bases and J dropped 5 bases, with 10 bases sitting between them. CDR1 is LGHNA, CDR2 YSLEER, per germline. The CDR3 DNA is TGCGCCAGCAGCCAAGAGATGGGGTTGGAGACCCAGTACTTC. It encodes CASSQEMGLETQYF.